This entry is about one TCR beta chain. Its antigen remains unidentified. The data were obtained in a study of beta chain features in type 1 diabetes. Study results and limitations: For type 1 diabetes patients, VDJ junctions showed fewer insertions and more deletions. Type 1 diabetes patients showed a moderate but significant shortening of TCRB CDR3s in all four CD4+ subsets. The naive, central memory and Treg TCRB repertoires of patients appeared to be more similar to one another than those of healthy donors.

Isolated RNA was reverse transcribed in full, so expressed TCRB transcripts were sequenced. The assay was immunoSEQ multiplex PCR, and TCRdb's table has in-frame clones only and misses some. The table shows fewer than 300,000 clones, with around 21% occurring only once. The origin of this receptor is a woman aged 35 to 49 with type 1 diabetes. Sequenced material: naive CD4+ T cells from blood.

The chain's CDR3 is CASSLRTELSPLHF. CDR3 sequence (DNA): TGTGCCAGCAGTTTGCGGACAGAGCTTTCACCCCTCCACTTT. The rearrangement joins TRBV27 to TRBJ1-6; maybe TRBD1 (6 bases). The CDR3 contains 14 residues. The V gene's germline CDR1 is MNHEY and CDR2 SMNVEV (reference sequence). Trimming pared 3 bases from V and 9 bases from J, leaving 12 bases between.